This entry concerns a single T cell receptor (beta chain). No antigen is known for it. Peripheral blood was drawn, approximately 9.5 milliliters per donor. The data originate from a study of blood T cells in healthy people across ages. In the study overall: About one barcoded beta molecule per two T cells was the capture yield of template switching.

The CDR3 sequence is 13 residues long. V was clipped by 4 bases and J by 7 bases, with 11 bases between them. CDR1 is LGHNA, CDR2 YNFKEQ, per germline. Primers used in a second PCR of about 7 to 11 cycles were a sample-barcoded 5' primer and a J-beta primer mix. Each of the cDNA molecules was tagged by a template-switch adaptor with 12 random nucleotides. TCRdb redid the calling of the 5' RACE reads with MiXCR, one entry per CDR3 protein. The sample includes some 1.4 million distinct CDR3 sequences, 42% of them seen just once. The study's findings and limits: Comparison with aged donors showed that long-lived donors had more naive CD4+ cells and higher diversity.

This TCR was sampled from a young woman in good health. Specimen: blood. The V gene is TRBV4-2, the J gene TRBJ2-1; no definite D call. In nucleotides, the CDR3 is TGTGCCAGCAGCCCTCTCCTTCCTAATGAGCAGTTCTTC. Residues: CASSPLLPNEQFF.